The 32 T cell receptor beta chains listed next were all sequenced from one sample in a study of T cells in localized non-small cell lung cancer. Data came from immunoSEQ multiplex PCR; TCRdb stores just in-frame clones and leaves some out. The sample carries about 77,000 clones, around 90% recorded once. This material consisted of peripheral blood, taken before any cancer treatment. The receptor source for this set is a woman aged 40-70 years with stage I squamous cell lung carcinoma.

The chain uses TRBV30 and TRBJ1-2; 7 bases match TRBD1. The ends lost 7 bases at V and 6 bases at J; junction bases unmatched: 8. The CDR3 length is 12 residues. CDR1 is GTSNPN and CDR2 is SVGIG in the germline V gene (reference sequence). As DNA, the CDR3 is TGTGCCTCAACCCGGGACAGCCATGGCTACACCTTC. Residues: CASTRDSHGYTF. Full variable domain (remainder filled in from reference TRBV30 and TRBJ1-2): SQTIHQWPATLVQPVGSPLSLECTVEGTSNPNLYWYRQAAGRGLQLLFYSVGIGQISSEVPQNLSASRPQDRQFILSSKKLLLSDSGFYLCASTRDSHGYTFGSGTRLTVV.

This chain uses TRBV5-6 with TRBJ1-1; unclear D gene. The CDR3 runs to 13 residues. Germline values: CDR1 SGHDT, CDR2 YYEEEE. V shed 1 base and J shed 4 bases, with 8 bases lying between them. In DNA form, the CDR3 reads TGTGCCAGCAGCTTGACCCCGCGCACTGAAGCTTTCTTT. Protein sequence: CASSLTPRTEAFF.

This clone occurred a few times. The V and J genes are TRBV6-5 and TRBJ2-5, with no clear D. The V end lost 0 bases, the J end lost 9 bases, and 8 bases lay between the germline ends. The CDR3 loop spans 12 amino acids. Per the germline V gene, CDR1 is MNHEY and CDR2 is SVGAGI. In DNA form, the CDR3 reads TGTGCCAGCAGTTACTCGGGGTCGTCCCAGTACTTC. As protein: CASSYSGSSQYF.

The chain recombines TRBV6-5 with TRBJ2-6, with D possibly matching TRBD1 (5 bases). This CDR3 has 14 residues. CDR1 is MNHEY and CDR2 is SVGAGI in the germline V gene. Trimming stripped 5 bases from V and 1 base from J, with 6 bases between. The DNA of the CDR3 is TGTGCCAGCAGTAGGACATCTGGGGCCAACGTCCTGACTTTC. Translating it yields CASSRTSGANVLTF.

The table lists this clone with a count of one. The chain is built from TRBV5-1 and TRBJ2-2, with 7 bases that match TRBD1. Germline values: CDR1 SGHRS, CDR2 YFSETQ. The length of the CDR3 is 14 residues. With V trimmed by 3 bases and J by 2 bases, 1 base remained unmatched. CDR3 nucleotide sequence: TGCGCCAGCAGCTGGGACAGTAACACCGGGGAGCTGTTTTTT. Amino acid sequence: CASSWDSNTGELFF.

The chain links TRBV7-8 to TRBJ1-5; D is unresolved. Trimming shortened V by 5 bases and J by 9 bases, and 11 bases separated the two germline ends. Germline CDR1 and CDR2: SGHVS and FQNEAQ. The CDR3 extends over 12 amino acids. CDR3 in DNA: TGTGCCAGCAGCGCGATTCTTGGGCCCCAGCATTTT. Residues: CASSAILGPQHF.

The V and J genes are TRBV29-1 and TRBJ1-1, with a possible D match to TRBD1 (5 bases). The CDR3 covers 13 residues. Germline CDR1 reads SQVTM; CDR2 reads ANQGSEA. Trimming took 6 bases from V and 0 from J, leaving 11 bases between them. CDR3 DNA: TGCAGCGTCTACGACAGTTTGAACACTGAAGCTTTCTTT. Translating it yields CSVYDSLNTEAFF.

V usage is TRBV5-4 and J usage is TRBJ2-5; 7 nucleotides line up with TRBD2. This CDR3 contains 15 residues. The germline V gene encodes CDR1 SGHNT and CDR2 YYREEE (reference sequence). Trimming at V came to 3 bases and at J to 3 bases, leaving 8 bases not matched to a gene. The CDR3 sequence: CASSSPGGGEETQYF. DNA of the CDR3: TGTGCCAGCAGCTCCCCCGGGGGAGGGGAAGAGACCCAGTACTTC.

The chain combines TRBV6-5 with TRBJ1-2; D remains unclear. This CDR3 is built from 14 residues. Germline CDR1 and CDR2: MNHEY and SVGAGI. The ends were cut back, 5 bases at V and 7 bases at J, with 17 bases in the middle. The CDR3: CASSASSGEGGYTF. As DNA, the CDR3 is TGTGCCAGCAGTGCTAGTTCGGGTGAGGGTGGCTACACCTTC.

This chain connects TRBV14 to TRBJ2-5, with TRBD2 matching 15 bases. The J call is in doubt because the DNA end fits TRBJ2-7 better. CDR1 SGHDN and CDR2 FVKESK come from the germline V gene. The CDR3 covers 17 residues. The CDR3 coding sequence is TGTGCCAGCAGCCAAGGGACTAGCGGGGGGGCCTTCCACGAGCAGTACTTC. Translation gives CASSQGTSGGAFHEQYF.

The chain has TRBV19 and TRBJ2-4, with 7 bases that match TRBD1. CDR3 length: 14 amino acids. Germline V gives CDR1 LNHDA, CDR2 SQIVND (reference sequence). The ends lost 9 bases at V and 3 bases at J; junction bases unmatched: 8. The CDR3 is CASRQGGDKNIQYF. CDR3 coding DNA: TGTGCCAGCCGACAGGGTGGGGACAAAAACATTCAGTACTTC. Full variable domain (missing parts from reference TRBV19 and TRBJ2-4): DGGITQSPKYLFRKEGQNVTLSCEQNLNHDAMYWYRQDPGQGLRLIYYSQIVNDFQKGDIAEGYSVSREKKESFPLTVTSAQKNPTAFYLCASRQGGDKNIQYFGAGTRLSVL.

This chain links TRBV5-1 with TRBJ2-7; 10 bases line up with TRBD1. V lost 3 bases, J lost 2 bases, and 14 bases stayed unmatched. Germline CDR1 is SGHRS and CDR2 is YFSETQ. The CDR3 runs 18 residues. CDR3 DNA sequence: TGCGCCAGCAGCTCCGGATTCGATACCGGGACAGGGGCCTACGAGCAGTACTTC. Its translation: CASSSGFDTGTGAYEQYF. Full variable domain (outside the CDR3, taken from reference TRBV5-1 and TRBJ2-7): KAGVTQTPRYLIKTRGQQVTLSCSPISGHRSVSWYQQTPGQGLQFLFEYFSETQRNKGNFPGRFSGRQFSNSRSEMNVSTLELGDSALYLCASSSGFDTGTGAYEQYFGPGTRLTVT.

The V gene is TRBV5-8, the J gene TRBJ1-2; no reliable D call. This CDR3 is built from 14 residues. Germline V gives CDR1 SGHTS, CDR2 YDEGEE. Between the trimmed V and J ends, which lost 6 bases and 4 bases, there was a span of 16 bases. The CDR3 bases are TGTGCCAGCACCCACCGTCAACAATTCTATGGCTACACCTTC. Protein: CASTHRQQFYGYTF.

The chain's CDR3 is CASSLKGTNEKLFF. The CDR3, as DNA: TGTGCCAGCAGTTTAAAGGGGACTAATGAAAAACTGTTTTTT. The chain is built from TRBV28 and TRBJ1-4, with D possibly being TRBD1 (5 bases). Per the germline V gene, CDR1 is MDHEN and CDR2 is SYDVKM. CDR3 length equals 14 residues. Deletions cut 2 bases from V and 2 bases from J, with 6 bases between.

The chain carries TRBV10-1 and TRBJ1-2; D remains unclear. CDR1 and CDR2 from the germline V gene are WNHNN and SYGVQD (reference sequence). Between the trimmed V and J ends, which lost 9 bases and 3 bases, there was a span of 14 bases. CDR3 length equals 13 residues. The CDR3 nucleotides read TGCGCCAGAGGGAACAGATTCTACTATGGCTACACCTTC. Residues: CARGNRFYYGYTF.

The chain carries TRBV5-4 and TRBJ1-1; 7 bases match TRBD1. V trimming: 3 bases; J trimming: 4 bases; junction bases outside the gene matches: 3. Germline V gene lookup returns CDR1 SGHNT and CDR2 YYREEE (reference sequence). The CDR3 loop spans 13 amino acids. The CDR3 spells CASSSRGSTEAFF. In DNA, the CDR3 is TGTGCCAGCAGCTCCAGGGGGAGCACTGAAGCTTTCTTT.

The chain has TRBV11-3 and TRBJ2-3; D is possibly TRBD1 (5 bases). The length of the CDR3 is 15 residues. Trimming took 1 base from V and 6 from J, leaving 14 bases between them. Germline lookup yields CDR1 SGHNT and CDR2 YENEEA. CDR3 bases: TGTGCCAGCAGCTTAGGGGGCAGGCCGTTGGATACGCAGTATTTT. Protein product: CASSLGGRPLDTQYF.

This clone was found once. The CDR3 DNA sequence: TGCAGCGTTAGTCCGGGACAGGGAGCCTACGAGCAGTACTTC. Protein sequence: CSVSPGQGAYEQYF. The chain recombines TRBV29-1 with TRBJ2-7; 9 bases agree with TRBD1. The CDR3 runs 14 residues. The germline V gene encodes CDR1 SQVTM and CDR2 ANQGSEA. Germline trimming cut 5 bases from V and 2 bases from J; bases unmatched to any gene: 7.

The J gene is TRBJ1-2, the V gene TRBV10-3; the match to TRBD1 covers 10 bases. CDR1 is ENHRY and CDR2 is SYGVKD in the germline V gene. After removal of 5 bases from V and 7 bases from J, the junction contained 10 bases not matched to a gene. CDR3 length equals 15 residues. The CDR3 nucleotides are TGTGCCATCAGTAGATCCGGGACAGGGGATATTGGCTACACCTTC. It yields the protein CAISRSGTGDIGYTF.

The chain carries TRBV6-5 and TRBJ1-2; TRBD1 agrees at 7 bases. Trimming took 5 bases from V and 7 from J; bases not matched to a gene: 7. In germline, CDR1 is MNHEY, CDR2 SVGAGI. The CDR3 length is 13 residues. As DNA, the CDR3 is TGTGCCAGCAGTACCCGGGACAGACCTGGCTACACCTTC. This translates into CASSTRDRPGYTF.

The V gene is TRBV5-1, the J gene TRBJ2-5; unclear D gene. This CDR3 has 11 residues. V dropped 2 bases and J dropped 1 base, with 0 bases sitting between them. Germline loops: CDR1 SGHRS, CDR2 YFSETQ. The chain's CDR3 is CASSFQETQYF. The CDR3 DNA reads TGCGCCAGCAGCTTCCAAGAGACCCAGTACTTC.

CDR3 in DNA: TGCGCCAGCAGCAGGACTAGAGGGACTGAAGCTTTCTTT. It encodes CASSRTRGTEAFF. The V and J genes are TRBV10-1 and TRBJ1-1, with D unclear. This CDR3 spans 13 amino acids. CDR1 and CDR2 (germline): WNHNN, SYGVQD (reference sequence). With 6 bases removed from V and 5 bases from J, the gap between germline ends came to 13 bases.

This CDR3 is CASSPPLVGGGVAKNIQYF. CDR3 nucleotides: TGTGCCAGCAGCCCCCCGCTAGTGGGCGGGGGGGTAGCCAAAAACATTCAGTACTTC. The genes are TRBV7-9 and TRBJ2-4; 9 bases match TRBD2. CDR3 length: 19 residues. Germline V gives CDR1 SEHNR, CDR2 FQNEAQ (reference sequence). V lost 5 bases to trimming and J lost 0 bases; unmatched junction nucleotides: 14.

V and J are TRBV2 and TRBJ1-5; 12 nucleotides line up with TRBD1. V lost 9 bases, J lost 6 bases, and 6 bases stayed unmatched. This CDR3 has 14 amino acids. Germline V gene data show CDR1 as SNHLY and CDR2 as FYNNEI. The CDR3: CASSGTGGVQPQHF. The CDR3 bases are TGTGCCAGTTCCGGGACAGGGGGCGTTCAGCCCCAGCATTTT. The full variable domain, rest sourced from reference TRBV2 and TRBJ1-5, is EPEVTQTPSHQVTQMGQEVILRCVPISNHLYFYWYRQILGQKVEFLVSFYNNEISEKSEIFDDQFSVERPDGSNFTLKIRSTKLEDSAMYFCASSGTGGVQPQHFGDGTRLSIL.

The chain combines TRBV27 with TRBJ1-3, with D perhaps TRBD1 (6 bases). V was pared by 2 bases and J by 0 bases, with 8 bases between. Germline V gene data show CDR1 as MNHEY and CDR2 as SMNVEV (reference sequence). This CDR3 has 15 amino acids. The DNA for the CDR3 is TGTGCCAGCAGTTTAGCGGGGGCCTCTGGAAACACCATATATTTT. Translation: CASSLAGASGNTIYF.

The chain uses TRBV6-5 and TRBJ1-1, with D uncertain. CDR3 size: 13 residues. Per the germline V gene, CDR1 is MNHEY and CDR2 is SVGAGI. The ends were cut back, 5 bases at V and 4 bases at J, with 11 bases in the middle. This chain's CDR3 is CASSLGILTEAFF. CDR3 sequence (DNA): TGTGCCAGCAGTCTCGGGATACTCACTGAAGCTTTCTTT.

V and J are TRBV19 and TRBJ2-4; 7 bases match TRBD2. The CDR3 is 14 residues long. With V trimmed by 3 bases and J by 6 bases, 5 bases remained unmatched. Germline V gene lookup returns CDR1 LNHDA and CDR2 SQIVND (reference sequence). The CDR3 region is CASSIGSGGNIQYF. The CDR3 DNA reads as TGTGCCAGTAGTATTGGCTCGGGGGGAAACATTCAGTACTTC.

The rearrangement uses TRBV6-6 and TRBJ1-5; a possible D gene is TRBD1 (5 bases). Trimming removed 4 bases from V and 3 bases from J, with 10 bases in between. From germline, CDR1 is MNHNY and CDR2 SVGAGI (reference sequence). The CDR3 spans 14 residues. CDR3 in amino acids: CASSSGTDNQPQHF. The CDR3 DNA is TGTGCCAGCAGTTCCGGGACGGACAATCAGCCCCAGCATTTT.

The chain couples TRBV5-5 to TRBJ1-6; no clear D gene. The CDR3 has 15 residues. V was pared by 2 bases and J by 4 bases, with 10 bases between. Germline lookup yields CDR1 SGHKS and CDR2 YYEKEE (reference sequence). In DNA, the CDR3 is TGTGCCAGCAGCTTAACGGGAAGATATAATTCACCCCTCCACTTT. As protein: CASSLTGRYNSPLHF.

V usage is TRBV5-1 and J usage is TRBJ1-5; 7 positions match TRBD1. Trimming at V came to 4 bases and at J to 6 bases, leaving 7 bases not matched to a gene. The CDR3 extends over 14 amino acids. CDR1 SGHRS and CDR2 YFSETQ come from the germline V gene. In nucleotides, the CDR3 is TGCGCCAGCAGCCCGGGGACAGAGGGTCAGCCCCAGCATTTT. Its translation: CASSPGTEGQPQHF.

The V gene is TRBV11-3, the J gene TRBJ2-7; no reliable D call. CDR1 and CDR2 from the germline V gene are SGHNT and YENEEA. The CDR3 is made up of 14 amino acids. Trimming took off 0 bases at V and 7 bases at J, with 13 bases between the two ends. The CDR3 DNA reads as TGTGCCAGCAGCTTAGATGATAACAGTCGTGAGCAGTACTTC. It encodes CASSLDDNSREQYF.

The rearrangement uses TRBV30 and TRBJ2-7, with a weak D call TRBD2 (6 bases). V lost 2 bases, J lost 0 bases, and 11 bases lay in between. Germline V lookup: CDR1 GTSNPN, CDR2 SVGIG (reference sequence). The CDR3 has 14 amino acids. CDR3 nucleotides: TGTGCCTGGAGTCGGGGGATGGGCTCCTACGAGCAGTACTTC. Amino acid sequence: CAWSRGMGSYEQYF.